The next 30 T cell receptor beta chains were all read from a single sample in a study of blood T cells in healthy people across ages. Together with a sample-barcoded 5' primer, a J-beta primer mix was included in a second PCR lasting roughly 6 to 12 cycles. Each CDR3 protein gets one entry after TCRdb re-called the 5' RACE reads with MiXCR. In the table there are some 1,800,000 distinct CDR3 sequences, more than 35% of which are singletons. Sequencing was carried out using blood. Every receptor here comes from a human donor in good health.

This rearrangement joins TRBV6-1 to TRBJ2-1; possible D gene TRBD2, 6 bases. There are 16 residues in the CDR3. Trimming stripped 6 bases from V and 0 bases from J, with 15 bases between. CDR1 and CDR2 from the germline V gene are MNHNS and SASEGT. This CDR3 reads CASRGLHPSSYNEQFF. CDR3 in DNA: TGTGCCAGCAGGGGACTCCACCCCAGCTCCTACAATGAGCAGTTCTTC.

V gene TRBV27 combines with J gene TRBJ1-6; 9 bases fit TRBD1. The CDR3 loop spans 17 amino acids. The trim removed 6 bases at V and 9 bases at J, leaving 15 bases unmatched. Germline assignment: CDR1 MNHEY and CDR2 SMNVEV (reference sequence). The CDR3 loop is CASRRRQGVVVGSPLHF. CDR3 nucleotide sequence: TGTGCCAGCAGACGGAGACAGGGGGTGGTTGTTGGTTCACCCCTCCACTTT.

CDR3 sequence reads: CASSLRVAGTGEQFF. Written as DNA, the CDR3 is TGTGCCAGCAGCTTGAGGGTAGCAGGTACGGGTGAGCAGTTCTTC. The chain couples TRBV5-5 to TRBJ2-1; D is unresolved. Trimming took 1 base from V and 9 from J, leaving 17 bases between them. The CDR3 runs to 15 residues. Germline loops: CDR1 SGHKS, CDR2 YYEKEE (reference sequence). The variable domain in full, with the rest retrieved from reference TRBV5-5 and TRBJ2-1, is DAGVTQSPTHLIKTRGQQVTLRCSPISGHKSVSWYQQVLGQGPQFIFQYYEKEERGRGNFPDRFSARQFPNYSSELNVNALLLGDSALYLCASSLRVAGTGEQFFGPGTRLTVL.

This chain links TRBV3-1 with TRBJ2-7; D ambiguous. The CDR3 is made up of 14 amino acids. From germline, CDR1 is LGHDT and CDR2 YNNKEL (reference sequence). V lost 1 base, J lost 3 bases, and 10 bases lay in between. This CDR3 reads CASSQVGPDYEQYF. In DNA form, the CDR3 reads TGTGCCAGCAGCCAAGTCGGACCCGACTACGAGCAGTACTTC.

This clonotype was counted between two and nine times. The rearrangement uses TRBV7-3 and TRBJ1-1; perhaps TRBD1 as D (6 bases). This CDR3 comprises 12 residues. Germline CDR1 is SGHTA and CDR2 is FQGTGA. The V and J ends lost 6 bases and 8 bases respectively, with 13 bases between them. CDR3 region: CASSLGTSEAFF. The CDR3 DNA sequence: TGTGCCAGCAGTTTAGGGACATCCGAAGCTTTCTTT.

The genes are TRBV29-1 and TRBJ2-4; D is possibly TRBD1 or TRBD2 (5 bases each). CDR3 length: 14 amino acids. V lost 4 bases and J lost 13, with 23 bases in between. Germline V gene sequence: CDR1 SQVTM, CDR2 ANQGSEA. CDR3 nucleotide sequence: TGCAGCGTTGTTCTGGGGACCAAGTACAATGAGCAGTACTTC. It is translated as CSVVLGTKYNEQYF.

This clonotype was counted once. The rearrangement uses TRBV20-1 and TRBJ2-4; D uncertain. The V and J ends lost 0 bases and 6 bases respectively, with 15 bases between them. CDR3 length: 15 residues. Germline-derived CDR1 and CDR2 are DFQATT and SNEGSKA (reference sequence). The CDR3 sequence: CSARDGSRQSNIQYF. CDR3 nucleotides: TGCAGTGCTAGAGATGGAAGCAGGCAGTCAAACATTCAGTACTTC.

In its sample, this clonotype was seen a few times. This chain uses TRBV4-2 with TRBJ1-1; TRBD1 might be the D (5 bases). CDR3 length: 16 residues. Germline V gene sequence: CDR1 LGHNA, CDR2 YNFKEQ. Trimming removed 4 bases at V and 4 bases at J, with 19 bases between. CDR3 nucleotides: TGTGCCAGCAGCCGAGACCCCGGGCAGGGTAGCACTGAAGCTTTCTTT. Encoded protein: CASSRDPGQGSTEAFF.

This chain uses TRBV7-8 with TRBJ2-3; D unclear. The CDR3 has 14 amino acids. Germline values: CDR1 SGHVS, CDR2 FQNEAQ. Trimming took off 6 bases at V and 0 bases at J, with 10 bases between the two ends. The CDR3 DNA reads TGTGCCAGCAGACGGGCGTTCAGCACAGATACGCAGTATTTT. Translating gives CASRRAFSTDTQYF.

As regards this clonotype: One junction end does not reproduce the germline sequence, and a read error may be involved. The genes are TRBV12-3 or TRBV12-4 and TRBJ1-5; 7 nucleotides match TRBD1. The CDR3 loop spans 15 amino acids. CDR3 nucleotides: TGTGCCAGCAGCTCCAACAGGGGTGGGGGTCAGCCCCGGCATTTT. Its protein product is CASSSNRGGGQPRHF.

This clonotype showed up just a few times. The chain recombines TRBV20-1 with TRBJ2-1; maybe TRBD1 (6 bases). The V gene lost 6 bases and the J gene lost 2 bases, with 20 bases spanning the gap. The CDR3 sequence is 16 residues long. Germline V gene sequence: CDR1 DFQATT, CDR2 SNEGSKA (reference sequence). The CDR3 sequence: CSAPSAPGATYNEQFF. The CDR3 bases are TGCAGTGCCCCCTCCGCGCCAGGGGCTACCTACAATGAGCAGTTCTTC.

This clonotype was counted only a few times. The V and J genes are TRBV6-5 and TRBJ1-4; tentative D call: TRBD1 (6 bases). This CDR3 is 12 amino acids long. Germline loops: CDR1 MNHEY, CDR2 SVGAGI. Trimming removed 4 bases from V and 14 bases from J, with 14 bases in between. CDR3 nucleotide sequence: TGTGCCAGCAGTTCCGGGGGGGCAGAGCTGTTTTTT. It encodes CASSSGGAELFF.

The chain employs TRBV12-3 or TRBV12-4 and TRBJ1-1; D gene ambiguous. Trimming pared 6 bases from V and 2 bases from J, leaving 13 bases between. This CDR3 has 14 residues. CDR3 DNA sequence: TGTGCCAGCAGCCCTGGGAGAGGAAACACTGAAGCTTTCTTT. This translates into CASSPGRGNTEAFF.

This clonotype has just a few counts. The chain combines TRBV18 with TRBJ2-4; D gene uncertain. The J call is doubtful: the DNA matches TRBJ2-7 better. The CDR3 loop spans 14 amino acids. Germline V gene sequence: CDR1 KGHSH, CDR2 LQKENI. The CDR3 DNA follows: TGTGCCAGCTCACCGAGCCCACCCCCTTACGAGCAGTACTTC. Protein product: CASSPSPPPYEQYF.

This clonotype was recorded a few times. The J gene is TRBJ2-5, the V gene TRBV11-1, with 8 bases fitting TRBD2. The J call may not be correct, given that the DNA end is closer to TRBJ2-7. The length of the CDR3 is 16 residues. Germline V gene lookup returns CDR1 SGHAT and CDR2 FQDESV (reference sequence). As DNA, the CDR3 is TGTGCCAGCAGCACAACCACCGGGACTAGTATCCACGAGCAGTACTTC. This sequence encodes CASSTTTGTSIHEQYF.

This clonotype was seen just once. The chain recombines TRBV4-2 with TRBJ1-1, with D possibly matching TRBD1 (5 bases). The CDR3 contains 15 residues. The ends were cut back, 3 bases at V and 13 bases at J, with 24 bases in the middle. From germline, CDR1 is LGHNA and CDR2 YNFKEQ. CDR3 region: CASSQDQGVWGDVFF. The CDR3 DNA follows: TGTGCCAGCAGCCAGGATCAGGGTGTGTGGGGTGACGTTTTCTTT.

In this sample, this clonotype turned up a few times. A read error may produce the germline difference seen at one junction end. This chain links TRBV29-1 with TRBJ1-2; possible D gene TRBD1, 6 bases. The CDR3 runs to 13 residues. The germline gives CDR1 SQVTM, CDR2 ANQGSEA. The CDR3 bases are TGCGGCGTTGAAGGGGGAGGTGGCTATGGCTACACCTTC. Amino acid sequence: CGVEGGGGYGYTF.

The V call is TRBV5-5, the J call TRBJ2-7, with 10 bases matching TRBD2. The end of the DNA aligns better with TRBJ2-5, so the J call may be wrong. The CDR3 is 16 amino acids. Germline V gene lookup returns CDR1 SGHKS and CDR2 YYEKEE (reference sequence). The CDR3 spells CASSPLPAGGPETQYF. CDR3 sequence (DNA): TGTGCCAGCAGCCCCCTTCCAGCGGGGGGGCCGGAGACCCAGTACTTC.

The chain recombines TRBV20-1 with TRBJ2-1; TRBD2 agrees at 7 bases. V gave up 5 bases and J gave up 2 bases; unmatched junction bases: 6. The CDR3 totals 14 residues. The germline gives CDR1 DFQATT, CDR2 SNEGSKA (reference sequence). The CDR3 sequence is CSAVLAPTYNEQFF. The CDR3 DNA follows: TGCAGTGCTGTACTAGCGCCAACCTACAATGAGCAGTTCTTC.

The rearrangement uses TRBV6-5 and TRBJ1-4; 12 bases align to TRBD1. Per germline, CDR1 MNHEY and CDR2 SVGAGI. V lost 4 bases, J lost 3 bases, and 9 bases stayed unmatched. The CDR3 loop spans 18 amino acids. The CDR3 nucleotides read TGTGCCAGCAGTTCATTCCGGGACAGGGGGCCTGCTAATGAAAAACTGTTTTTT. This gives the protein CASSSFRDRGPANEKLFF.

The chain uses TRBV27 and TRBJ2-5, with 7 bases matching TRBD2. The J call may be incorrect, as the DNA end agrees better with TRBJ2-7. CDR3 size: 16 residues. The germline CDR1 and CDR2 sequences are MNHEY and SMNVEV (reference sequence). As DNA, the CDR3 is TGTGCCAGCAGTTTCTTTGGAGGACTAGGTTTCGACGAGCAGTACTTC. Translating it yields CASSFFGGLGFDEQYF.

The chain couples TRBV20-1 to TRBJ2-5; maybe TRBD1 (6 bases). This CDR3 contains 11 residues. Germline lookup yields CDR1 DFQATT and CDR2 SNEGSKA (reference sequence). The V and J ends lost 8 bases and 4 bases respectively, with 11 bases between them. This CDR3 is CSPTGRETQYF. The CDR3 bases are TGCAGTCCTACAGGGAGAGAGACCCAGTACTTC.

V gene TRBV6-2 or TRBV6-3 combines with J gene TRBJ2-5; 10 bases agree with TRBD2. The CDR3 length is 15 residues. J was trimmed by 11 bases and V by 6 bases; bases with no gene match: 15. Per the germline V gene, CDR1 is MNHEY and CDR2 is SVGEGT. CDR3 DNA: TGTGCCAGCAGCCGAACTAGCGGGGCCGTTGGGGAGCAGTACTTC. Its translation: CASSRTSGAVGEQYF.

V and J are TRBV5-1 and TRBJ2-2, with 13 positions matching TRBD2. Germline V lookup: CDR1 SGHRS, CDR2 YFSETQ. Trimming took 1 base from V and 1 from J; bases not matched to a gene: 7. CDR3 length: 19 residues. CDR3 region: CASSLHGLAGAKNTGELFF. DNA for the CDR3: TGCGCCAGCAGCTTGCATGGACTAGCGGGGGCCAAGAACACCGGGGAGCTGTTTTTT.

J is TRBJ2-3 and V is TRBV19; D gene unclear. The V end lost 3 bases, the J end lost 4 bases, and 8 bases lay between the germline ends. Looked up from germline, CDR1 is LNHDA and CDR2 is SQIVND (reference sequence). The CDR3 has 13 amino acids. The CDR3 DNA sequence: TGTGCCAGTAGTATTGTCAGATCAGATACGCAGTATTTT. The encoded protein is CASSIVRSDTQYF.

The chain has TRBV7-2 and TRBJ1-1; D gene ambiguous. V gave up 7 bases and J gave up 0 bases, with 15 bases separating them. This CDR3 contains 15 residues. Germline CDR1 and CDR2: SGHTA and FQGNSA. CDR3 residues: CASTLSWGMNTEAFF. As DNA, the CDR3 is TGTGCCAGCACCCTTAGCTGGGGAATGAACACTGAAGCTTTCTTT.

This clonotype has only a few counts. The J gene is TRBJ2-4, the V gene TRBV12-3 or TRBV12-4; the D gene is possibly TRBD2 (7 bases). The CDR3 extends over 14 amino acids. The V end lost 5 bases, the J end lost 6 bases, and 14 bases lay between the germline ends. This CDR3 is CASSDEGGGNIQYF. As DNA, the CDR3 is TGTGCCAGCAGTGACGAAGGGGGGGGAAACATTCAGTACTTC.

The chain joins TRBV6-5 to TRBJ2-1, with D unresolved. Looked up from germline, CDR1 is MNHEY and CDR2 is SVGAGI. The CDR3 consists of 13 residues. V was shortened by 4 bases and J by 7 bases, with 11 bases between the two germline ends. CDR3 nucleotide sequence: TGTGCCAGCAGTTTCAACAGCGTTAATGAGCAGTTCTTC. Its protein product is CASSFNSVNEQFF.

This clonotype occurred a few times. V and J are TRBV7-9 and TRBJ2-1; 9 nucleotides agree with TRBD2. Unmatched junction bases numbered 10, after V lost 5 bases and J lost 8 bases. Germline V lookup: CDR1 SEHNR, CDR2 FQNEAQ (reference sequence). The length of the CDR3 is 15 residues. The CDR3 loop is CASSLGASGEDEQFF. The DNA of the CDR3 is TGTGCCAGCAGCCTAGGGGCTAGCGGGGAGGATGAGCAGTTCTTC.

The chain links TRBV10-3 to TRBJ1-5; tentative D call: TRBD1 (5 bases). The germline CDR1 and CDR2 sequences are ENHRY and SYGVKD. V was pared by 6 bases and J by 7 bases, with 10 bases between. This CDR3 has 12 amino acids. CDR3 sequence reads: CAIRTEGQPQHF. The CDR3 DNA is TGTGCCATCAGGACGGAGGGGCAGCCCCAGCATTTT.